This passage covers 25 T cell receptor beta chains from one sample sequenced in a study of human T cells and chemical hapten exposure. Time point indicated: pre-sensitization, week 0. The sample's treatment: therapeutic diphenylcyclopropenone sensitization with weekly scalp DPC. In TCRdb, the RACE reads were re-called with MiXCR into one record per CDR3 protein. The table lists 300,000 to 400,000 distinct CDR3 sequences, 4.5% to 6% of them singletons, with just over 2.5% in the top ten. Sequencing was performed on whole blood, taken in connection with sensitization to the hapten diphenylcyclopropenone (DPC). Receptors were obtained from a woman aged 50 to 60 with alopecia areata. Some clones in this sample may be carry-over from other donors' samples.

This clonotype was counted ten times or more. V usage is TRBV29-1 and J usage is TRBJ1-4, with a weak D call TRBD1 (5 bases). The germline V gene encodes CDR1 SQVTM and CDR2 ANQGSEA. V gave up 6 bases and J gave up 12 bases, with 14 bases separating them. The CDR3 totals 11 residues. CDR3 in amino acids: CSVPTGGELFF. The CDR3 DNA is TGCAGCGTCCCCACGGGGGGAGAACTGTTTTTT. The whole variable domain, filled in from reference TRBV29-1 and TRBJ1-4, reads SAVISQKPSRDICQRGTSLTIQCQVDSQVTMMFWYRQQPGQSLTLIATANQGSEATYESGFVIDKFPISRPNLTFSTLTVSNMSPEDSSIYLCSVPTGGELFFGSGTQLSVL.

The chain combines TRBV6-5 with TRBJ2-1; 9 nucleotides line up with TRBD2. There are 15 residues in the CDR3. The J segment lost 8 bases and the V segment lost 4 bases, leaving 9 bases of the junction unmatched. Germline V gene lookup returns CDR1 MNHEY and CDR2 SVGAGI. CDR3 nucleotides: TGTGCCAGCAGTTGGGTTAGCGGGAGCTTCGATGAGCAGTTCTTC. Amino acid sequence: CASSWVSGSFDEQFF.

This clonotype was seen at least ten times. The chain has TRBV13 and TRBJ2-3; 8 bases are shared with TRBD1. This CDR3 comprises 15 residues. J gave up 1 base and V 4 bases, and 4 bases lay outside the gene matches. The germline gives CDR1 PRHDT, CDR2 FYEKMQ (reference sequence). This CDR3 is CASSYGQGGTDTQYF. In nucleotides, the CDR3 is TGTGCCAGCAGCTACGGACAGGGTGGCACAGATACGCAGTATTTT.

There are many counts of this clonotype. The chain uses TRBV11-2 and TRBJ2-1; D uncertain. In germline, CDR1 is SGHAT, CDR2 FQNNGV. CDR3 size: 13 residues. Trimming left V 5 bases short and J 8 bases short, with 13 bases between. Here the CDR3 reads CASSGLGIDEQFF. In DNA form, the CDR3 reads TGTGCCAGCAGCGGCCTAGGAATCGATGAGCAGTTCTTC.

This clonotype was counted many times. The chain is built from TRBV12-3 or TRBV12-4 and TRBJ1-2; D not certain. The V end was cut by 8 bases, the J end by 4 bases, with 14 bases between. The CDR3 runs 13 residues. The CDR3 bases are TGTGCCAGCGGTGACGGGGTTAGCTATGGCTACACCTTC. It codes for CASGDGVSYGYTF.

This clonotype was detected many times. The rearrangement uses TRBV4-3 and TRBJ2-7, with 7 bases that match TRBD1. The length of the CDR3 is 14 residues. The V gene end was trimmed by 0 bases and the J gene end by 4 bases; junction bases not matched to a gene: 3. Germline loops: CDR1 LGHNA, CDR2 YSLEER. The CDR3 loop is CASSQDRGSYEQYF. The CDR3 DNA sequence: TGCGCCAGCAGCCAAGACAGGGGGTCGTACGAGCAGTACTTC.

The CDR3 spells CASSLVHGGSGGEKLFF. DNA for the CDR3: TGTGCCAGCAGCTTAGTTCACGGTGGCTCGGGAGGTGAAAAACTGTTTTTT. This rearrangement joins TRBV7-2 to TRBJ1-4; D gene ambiguous. Germline CDR1 is SGHTA and CDR2 is FQGNSA. The CDR3 runs 17 residues. Between the trimmed V and J ends, which lost 1 base and 7 bases, there was a span of 19 bases. Full variable domain (missing parts from reference TRBV7-2 and TRBJ1-4): GAGVSQSPSNKVTEKGKDVELRCDPISGHTALYWYRQSLGQGLEFLIYFQGNSAPDKSGLPSDRFSAERTGGSVSTLTIQRTQQEDSAVYLCASSLVHGGSGGEKLFFGSGTQLSVL.

This clonotype was detected only a few times. The chain links TRBV5-1 to TRBJ2-1; no definite D call. Trimming pared 1 base from V and 2 bases from J, leaving 13 bases between. Looked up from germline, CDR1 is SGHRS and CDR2 is YFSETQ. The CDR3 consists of 16 residues. This CDR3 is CASSLTWRGAYNEQFF. CDR3 coding DNA: TGCGCCAGCAGCTTGACATGGAGAGGAGCCTACAATGAGCAGTTCTTC.

The chain has TRBV7-9 and TRBJ1-2; D unresolved. Per germline, CDR1 SEHNR and CDR2 FQNEAQ (reference sequence). The CDR3 extends over 17 amino acids. V was pared by 0 bases and J by 5 bases, with 19 bases between. The CDR3 is CASSLAMAAREGYGYTF. The CDR3 coding sequence is TGTGCCAGCAGCTTAGCGATGGCAGCCCGTGAAGGATATGGCTACACCTTC.

The gene calls are TRBV24-1 and TRBJ2-2, with D tentatively TRBD1 (6 bases). The V gene lost 4 bases and the J gene lost 1 base, with 12 bases spanning the gap. CDR1 is KGHDR, CDR2 SFDVKD, per germline. CDR3 size: 16 residues. The CDR3 sequence: CATSDPVGQNTGELFF. The CDR3 DNA follows: TGTGCCACCAGTGACCCGGTGGGACAGAACACCGGGGAGCTGTTTTTT.

This clonotype was seen ten or more times. The chain has TRBV12-5 and TRBJ2-1, with D hard to call. The CDR3 is 15 residues long. Germline V gene sequence: CDR1 LGHNT, CDR2 FRNRAP. The V gene lost 3 bases and the J gene lost 2 bases, with 11 bases spanning the gap. The CDR3: CASGFGRTAYNEQFF. CDR3 DNA sequence: TGTGCTAGTGGTTTCGGCAGAACCGCCTACAATGAGCAGTTCTTC.

With respect to this clonotype: A much larger clone sits a single nucleotide away, making a read error possible. V is TRBV20-1 and J is TRBJ1-1, with D hard to call. The CDR3 has 16 residues. Germline V lookup: CDR1 DFQATT, CDR2 SNEGSKA (reference sequence). Trimming stripped 1 base from V and 3 bases from J, with 18 bases between. As DNA, the CDR3 is TGCAGTGCTAGAGTTGACCATCAAGCGGAACACACTGAAGCTTTCTTT. Translating gives CSARVDHQAEHTEAFF.

In this sample, this clonotype turned up many times. This chain uses TRBV3-1 with TRBJ2-7; 7 bases are shared with TRBD2. The CDR3 is 13 residues long. Germline trimming cut 4 bases from V and 7 bases from J; bases unmatched to any gene: 7. Germline loops: CDR1 LGHDT, CDR2 YNNKEL (reference sequence). The CDR3 nucleotides are TGTGCCAGCAGCCCTGGACTAGTGGGGGAGCAGTACTTC. It codes for CASSPGLVGEQYF.

This clonotype was recorded at least ten times. The chain employs TRBV29-1 and TRBJ2-3, with D uncertain. Per germline, CDR1 SQVTM and CDR2 ANQGSEA. The CDR3 runs 13 residues. Trimming shortened V by 4 bases and J by 0 bases, and 8 bases separated the two germline ends. The CDR3 nucleotides are TGCAGCGTTGTGCCTATTAGCACAGATACGCAGTATTTT. Translation gives CSVVPISTDTQYF.

This clonotype was seen a few times. V and J are TRBV11-2 and TRBJ2-3; D not certain. The length of the CDR3 is 16 residues. Germline lookup yields CDR1 SGHAT and CDR2 FQNNGV. V was pared by 2 bases and J by 2 bases, with 14 bases between. The CDR3, as DNA: TGTGCCAGCAGCTTACGTATTGGTATTGTCACAGATACGCAGTATTTT. This sequence encodes CASSLRIGIVTDTQYF.

This clonotype was seen ten or more times. The chain combines TRBV19 with TRBJ2-1; D is unclear. Trimming cost V 3 bases and J 0 bases, with 12 bases left between them. Germline CDR1 and CDR2: LNHDA and SQIVND (reference sequence). CDR3 length: 16 amino acids. The CDR3 reads CASSIHGGLSYNEQFF. CDR3 sequence (DNA): TGTGCCAGTAGTATTCATGGCGGCCTCTCCTACAATGAGCAGTTCTTC.

This clonotype came up many times. The chain joins TRBV2 to TRBJ1-5; D remains ambiguous. The CDR3 is made up of 16 amino acids. The germline V gene has CDR1 SNHLY and CDR2 FYNNEI. V was clipped by 5 bases and J by 4 bases, with 18 bases between them. The CDR3 nucleotides are TGTGCCAGCAGTCCCATGGCTGGAACTTGGAATCAGCCCCAGCATTTT. Encoded protein: CASSPMAGTWNQPQHF. The full variable domain, rest sourced from reference TRBV2 and TRBJ1-5, is EPEVTQTPSHQVTQMGQEVILRCVPISNHLYFYWYRQILGQKVEFLVSFYNNEISEKSEIFDDQFSVERPDGSNFTLKIRSTKLEDSAMYFCASSPMAGTWNQPQHFGDGTRLSIL.

This clonotype was observed a handful of times. The V call is TRBV20-1, the J call TRBJ1-6, with D unresolved. Germline V gives CDR1 DFQATT, CDR2 SNEGSKA (reference sequence). The V end lost 3 bases, the J end lost 7 bases, and 16 bases lay between the germline ends. The length of the CDR3 is 15 residues. The CDR3 nucleotides are TGCAGTGCTAGCCCTCCCGGGAGCCGGAATTCACCCCTCCACTTT. This codes for CSASPPGSRNSPLHF.

This clonotype was detected a few times. This chain uses TRBV7-8 with TRBJ2-1; D unresolved. The V and J ends lost 1 base and 9 bases respectively, with 13 bases between them. Germline CDR1 and CDR2: SGHVS and FQNEAQ. There are 14 residues in the CDR3. CDR3 DNA: TGTGCCAGCAGCTTAGGTCGTTCGGTAACTGAGCAGTTCTTC. It yields the protein CASSLGRSVTEQFF.

This clonotype was recorded a few times. This chain links TRBV7-2 with TRBJ2-7; perhaps D is TRBD1 or TRBD2 (6 bases each). V shed 3 bases and J shed 0 bases, with 12 bases lying between them. Germline CDR1 SGHTA, CDR2 FQGNSA. The CDR3 sequence is 15 residues long. The CDR3 sequence: CASSFGGLTSYEQYF. CDR3 bases: TGTGCCAGCAGCTTTGGGGGGCTGACCTCCTACGAGCAGTACTTC.

The rearrangement uses TRBV15 and TRBJ2-2; no definite D call. The CDR3 sequence is 15 residues long. The germline gives CDR1 LNHNV, CDR2 YYDKDF (reference sequence). Trimming cost V 0 bases and J 4 bases, with 9 bases left between them. CDR3 amino acids: CATSRDHTSTGELFF. The CDR3, as DNA: TGTGCCACCAGCAGAGATCACACCAGCACCGGGGAGCTGTTTTTT.

In its sample, this clonotype was seen many times. The rearrangement joins TRBV7-2 to TRBJ2-3, with a weak D call TRBD2 (5 bases). Germline V gives CDR1 SGHTA, CDR2 FQGNSA. The CDR3 covers 17 residues. The germline V and J ends were trimmed by 0 bases and 6 bases, with 19 bases remaining between them. CDR3 residues: CASSLAHGGGSRDTQYF. In DNA, the CDR3 is TGTGCCAGCAGCTTAGCACACGGTGGCGGGTCACGGGATACGCAGTATTTT.

This clonotype was seen many times. The chain links TRBV6-5 to TRBJ2-7, with TRBD2 matching over 11 bases. Trimming at V came to 2 bases and at J to 4 bases, leaving 1 base not matched to a gene. Per germline, CDR1 MNHEY and CDR2 SVGAGI. This CDR3 is built from 14 residues. CDR3 sequence reads: CASSYRLAGYEQYF. The CDR3 bases are TGTGCCAGCAGTTACAGACTAGCGGGATACGAGCAGTACTTC.

This chain connects TRBV10-3 to TRBJ2-3, with D possibly being TRBD1 (5 bases). The CDR3 covers 15 residues. The germline V and J ends were trimmed by 0 bases and 3 bases, with 10 bases remaining between them. CDR1 and CDR2 (germline): ENHRY, SYGVKD. Here the CDR3 reads CAISESGVPTDTQYF. As DNA, the CDR3 is TGTGCCATCAGTGAGTCAGGGGTTCCAACAGATACGCAGTATTTT.

This clonotype was observed a few times. In nucleotides, the CDR3 is TGTGCCAGCAGTGATGGAAGGGGGCCTTACAATGAGCAGTTCTTC. Translation gives CASSDGRGPYNEQFF. The chain joins TRBV2 to TRBJ2-1; 7 positions agree with TRBD1. With 3 bases clipped from V and 4 bases from J, the junction kept 6 bases outside the gene matches. Germline V gene data show CDR1 as SNHLY and CDR2 as FYNNEI. The CDR3 runs 15 residues.